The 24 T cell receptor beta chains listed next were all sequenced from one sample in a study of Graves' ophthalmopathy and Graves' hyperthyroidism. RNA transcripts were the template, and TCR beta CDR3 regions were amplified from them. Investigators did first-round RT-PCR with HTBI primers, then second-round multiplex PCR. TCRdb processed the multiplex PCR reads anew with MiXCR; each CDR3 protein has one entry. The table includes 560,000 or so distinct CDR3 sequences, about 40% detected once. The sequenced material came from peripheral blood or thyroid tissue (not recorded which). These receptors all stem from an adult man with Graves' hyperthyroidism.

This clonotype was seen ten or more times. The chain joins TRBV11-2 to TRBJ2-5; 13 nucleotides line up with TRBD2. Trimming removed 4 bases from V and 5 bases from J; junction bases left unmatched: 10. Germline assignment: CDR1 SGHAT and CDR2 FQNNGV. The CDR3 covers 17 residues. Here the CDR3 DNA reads TGTGCCAGCAGCTCCGGGACTAGCGGGAACGCCGTGGAGACCCAGTACTTC. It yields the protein CASSSGTSGNAVETQYF.

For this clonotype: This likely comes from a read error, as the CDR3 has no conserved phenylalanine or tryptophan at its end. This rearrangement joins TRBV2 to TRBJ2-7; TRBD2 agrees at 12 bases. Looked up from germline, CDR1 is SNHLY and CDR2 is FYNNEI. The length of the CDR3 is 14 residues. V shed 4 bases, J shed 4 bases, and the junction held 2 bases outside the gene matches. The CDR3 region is CASSAGLAGYEQYS. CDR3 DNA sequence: TGTGCCAGCAGTGCGGGACTAGCGGGTTACGAGCAGTACTCC.

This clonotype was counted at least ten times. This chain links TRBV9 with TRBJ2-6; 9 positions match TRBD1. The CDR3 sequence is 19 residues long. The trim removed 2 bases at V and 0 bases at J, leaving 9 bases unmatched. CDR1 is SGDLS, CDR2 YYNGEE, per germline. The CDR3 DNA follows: TGTGCCAGCAGCGTCGGCCGGGACAGGGTTTTCTCTGGGGCCAACGTCCTGACTTTC. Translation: CASSVGRDRVFSGANVLTF.

The DNA for the CDR3 is TGTGCCATCAGTGACCCCGGGACAGGGGTCCGCACTGAAGCTTTCTTT. It specifies CAISDPGTGVRTEAFF. The J gene is TRBJ1-1, the V gene TRBV10-3; 10 positions match TRBD1. V was clipped by 3 bases and J by 4 bases; unmatched bases: 8. The CDR3 has 16 amino acids. Per germline, CDR1 ENHRY and CDR2 SYGVKD.

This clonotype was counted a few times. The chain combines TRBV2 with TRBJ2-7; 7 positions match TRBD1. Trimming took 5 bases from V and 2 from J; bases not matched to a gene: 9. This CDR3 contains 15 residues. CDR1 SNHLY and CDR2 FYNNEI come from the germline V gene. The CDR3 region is CASSPQTTGTYEQYF. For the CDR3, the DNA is TGTGCCAGCAGTCCCCAGACGACAGGGACCTACGAGCAGTACTTC.

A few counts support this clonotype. CDR3 loop: CASSSGGFSGELFF. The CDR3 coding sequence is TGTGCCAGCAGTTCAGGGGGCTTTTCCGGGGAGCTGTTTTTT. This chain joins TRBV6-1 and TRBJ2-2, with 8 bases lining up with TRBD1. Losses at the gene ends were 5 bases for V and 6 bases for J; bases not matched to a gene: 5. This CDR3 comprises 14 residues. Germline CDR1 is MNHNS and CDR2 is SASEGT.

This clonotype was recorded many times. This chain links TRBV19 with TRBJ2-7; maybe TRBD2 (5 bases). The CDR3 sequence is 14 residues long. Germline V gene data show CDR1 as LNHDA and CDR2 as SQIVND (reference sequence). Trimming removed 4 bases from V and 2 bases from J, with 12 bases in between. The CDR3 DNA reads TGTGCCAGTAGTAATCTCGGGAAAACCTACGAGCAGTACTTC. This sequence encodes CASSNLGKTYEQYF.

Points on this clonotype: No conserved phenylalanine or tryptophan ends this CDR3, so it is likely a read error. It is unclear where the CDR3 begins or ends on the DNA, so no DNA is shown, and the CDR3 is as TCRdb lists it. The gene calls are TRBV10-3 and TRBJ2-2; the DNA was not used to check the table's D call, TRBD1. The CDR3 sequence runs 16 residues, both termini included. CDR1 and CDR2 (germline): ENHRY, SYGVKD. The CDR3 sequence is CASRKAGQGNTGELLS.

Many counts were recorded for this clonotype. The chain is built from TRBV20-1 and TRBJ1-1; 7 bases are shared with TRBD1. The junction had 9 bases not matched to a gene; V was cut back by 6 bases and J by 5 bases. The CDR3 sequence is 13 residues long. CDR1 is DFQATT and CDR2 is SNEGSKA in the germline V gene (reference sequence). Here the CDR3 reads CSAPSRQGTEAFF. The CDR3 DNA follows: TGCAGTGCCCCAAGCCGACAGGGAACTGAAGCTTTCTTT.

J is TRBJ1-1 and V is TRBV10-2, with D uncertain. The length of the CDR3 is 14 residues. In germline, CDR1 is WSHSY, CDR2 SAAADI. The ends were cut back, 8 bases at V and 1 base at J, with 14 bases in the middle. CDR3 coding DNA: TGCGCCAGCTCGGGCGGGGAGAGGAACACTGAAGCTTTCTTT. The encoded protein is CASSGGERNTEAFF.

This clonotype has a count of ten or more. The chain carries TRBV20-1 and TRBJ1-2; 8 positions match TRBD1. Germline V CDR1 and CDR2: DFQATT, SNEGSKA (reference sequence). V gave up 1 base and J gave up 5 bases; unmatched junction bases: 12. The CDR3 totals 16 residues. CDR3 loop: CSARASGGKWLYGYTF. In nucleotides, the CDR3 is TGCAGTGCTAGAGCCTCAGGGGGCAAGTGGCTATATGGCTACACCTTC.

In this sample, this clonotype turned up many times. This CDR3 is CASSFGTVGFTEAFF. The CDR3 region has the DNA TGTGCCAGCAGTTTCGGGACAGTAGGATTCACTGAAGCTTTCTTT. V gene TRBV12-3 or TRBV12-4 combines with J gene TRBJ1-1, with 7 bases aligning to TRBD1. Trimming removed 3 bases from V and 4 bases from J; junction bases left unmatched: 8. This CDR3 is built from 15 residues.

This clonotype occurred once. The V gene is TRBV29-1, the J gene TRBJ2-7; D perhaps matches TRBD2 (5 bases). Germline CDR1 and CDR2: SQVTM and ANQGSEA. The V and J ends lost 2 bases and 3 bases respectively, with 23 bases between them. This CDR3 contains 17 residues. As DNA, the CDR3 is TGCAGCGTTGAACAGACGGCTAGGAGGCCTCTCTACTACGAGCAGTACTTC. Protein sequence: CSVEQTARRPLYYEQYF.

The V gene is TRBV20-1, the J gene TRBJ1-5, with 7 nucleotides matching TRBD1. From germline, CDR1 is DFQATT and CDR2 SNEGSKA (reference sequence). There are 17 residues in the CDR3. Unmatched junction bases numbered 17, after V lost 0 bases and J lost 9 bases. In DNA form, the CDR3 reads TGCAGTGCTAGAGAGCCAGGGGGTTCGGTTAGCGATCGGCCCCAGCATTTT. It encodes CSAREPGGSVSDRPQHF.

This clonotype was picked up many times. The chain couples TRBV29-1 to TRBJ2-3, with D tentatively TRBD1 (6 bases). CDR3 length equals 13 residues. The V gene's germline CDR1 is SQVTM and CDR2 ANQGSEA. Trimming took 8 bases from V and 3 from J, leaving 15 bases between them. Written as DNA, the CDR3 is TGCAGCATGATGACAGGTTGGACAGATACGCAGTATTTT. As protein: CSMMTGWTDTQYF.

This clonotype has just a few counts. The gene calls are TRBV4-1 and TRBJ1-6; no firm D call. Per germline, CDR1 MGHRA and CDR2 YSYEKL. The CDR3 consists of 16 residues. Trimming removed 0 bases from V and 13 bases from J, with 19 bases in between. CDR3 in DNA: TGCGCCAGCAGCCAAGATACGAGGTTGGAGGCCTCGCCCCTCCACTTT. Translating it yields CASSQDTRLEASPLHF.

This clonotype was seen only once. CDR3 in amino acids: CASRSGTAFSEKLFF. The CDR3 DNA reads as TGTGCCAGCAGATCCGGGACAGCCTTTAGTGAAAAACTGTTTTTT. V usage is TRBV7-2 and J usage is TRBJ1-4; TRBD1 agrees at 7 bases. From germline, CDR1 is SGHTA and CDR2 FQGNSA. The CDR3 has 15 residues. V lost 6 bases, J lost 7 bases, and 11 bases stayed unmatched.

CDR3 bases: TGTGCCAGCGGACGGACTAGCGGGGAAGAGACCCAGTACTTC. Protein: CASGRTSGEETQYF. J is TRBJ2-5 and V is TRBV12-3 or TRBV12-4; 12 nucleotides line up with TRBD2. The ends lost 8 bases at V and 3 bases at J; junction bases unmatched: 4. The CDR3 is made up of 14 amino acids.

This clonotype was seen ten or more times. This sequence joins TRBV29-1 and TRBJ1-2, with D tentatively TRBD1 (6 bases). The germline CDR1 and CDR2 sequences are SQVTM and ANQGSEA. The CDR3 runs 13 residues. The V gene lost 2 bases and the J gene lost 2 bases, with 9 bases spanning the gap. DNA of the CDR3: TGCAGCGTTGAAACGGACAGCAACTATGGCTACACCTTC. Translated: CSVETDSNYGYTF.

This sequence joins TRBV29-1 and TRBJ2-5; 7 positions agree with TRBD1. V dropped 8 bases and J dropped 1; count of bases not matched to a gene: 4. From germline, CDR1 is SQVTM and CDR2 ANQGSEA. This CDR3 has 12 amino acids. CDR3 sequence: CSLGQVQETQYF. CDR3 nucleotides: TGCAGCCTCGGACAGGTCCAAGAGACCCAGTACTTC.

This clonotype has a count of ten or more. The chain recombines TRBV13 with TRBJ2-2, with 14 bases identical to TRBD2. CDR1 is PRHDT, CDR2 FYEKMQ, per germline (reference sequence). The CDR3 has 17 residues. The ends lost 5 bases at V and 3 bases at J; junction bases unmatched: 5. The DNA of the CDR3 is TGTGCCAGCAGCCGGGGACTAGCGGGGGACCACACCGGGGAGCTGTTTTTT. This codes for CASSRGLAGDHTGELFF.

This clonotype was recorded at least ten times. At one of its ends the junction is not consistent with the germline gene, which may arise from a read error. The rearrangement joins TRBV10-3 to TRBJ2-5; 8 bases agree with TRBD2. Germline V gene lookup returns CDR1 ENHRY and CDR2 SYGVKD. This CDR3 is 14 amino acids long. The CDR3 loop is CASFSGSSGETQHF. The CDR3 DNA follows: TGTGCCTCATTCAGCGGGAGCTCCGGGGAGACCCAGCACTTC.

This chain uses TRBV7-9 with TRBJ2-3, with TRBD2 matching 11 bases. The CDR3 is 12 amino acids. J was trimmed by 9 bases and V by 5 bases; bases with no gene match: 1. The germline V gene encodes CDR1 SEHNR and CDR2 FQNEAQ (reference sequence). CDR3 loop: CASSRLAGTQYF. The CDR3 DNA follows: TGTGCCAGCAGCCGACTAGCGGGGACGCAGTATTTT.

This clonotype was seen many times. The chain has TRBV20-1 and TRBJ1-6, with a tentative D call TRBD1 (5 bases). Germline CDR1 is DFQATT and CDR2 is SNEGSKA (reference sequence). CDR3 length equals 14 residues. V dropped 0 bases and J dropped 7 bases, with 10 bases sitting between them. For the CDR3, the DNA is TGCAGTGCTAGAGAGGAGGGACCCAATTCACCCCTCCACTTT. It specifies CSAREEGPNSPLHF.